The subject of this entry is one T cell receptor beta chain. Its matching antigen is unknown. This specimen comes from a study of tumor-infiltrating lymphocytes in localized non-small cell lung cancer. The overall study: Patients included smokers and never-smokers with various histologies, some sampled after neoadjuvant chemotherapy. Overall study results and limits: Immunotypes IM1 and IM2 had similar TCR-derived T-cell fractions. Technical variation could not be separated from intratumor heterogeneity here. Tumors had more T cell infiltration than uninvolved lung, per TCRbeta sequencing and CD3 counts.

TCRdb keeps only in-frame clones here, not all; method: immunoSEQ multiplex PCR. The sample contains fewer than 15,000 clones, 60% to 85% of which appear only once. Between the trimmed V and J ends, which lost 2 bases and 0 bases, there was a span of 7 bases. Germline lookup yields CDR1 MNHEY and CDR2 SVGAGI. The CDR3 runs to 14 residues. The specimen was uninvolved lung tissue not adjacent to the tumor. This sequence originates from a human donor with non-small cell lung cancer. The chain has TRBV6-5 and TRBJ1-2; TRBD1 is a possible D gene (5 bases). For the CDR3, the DNA is TGTGCCAGCAGTTACGGGACCTCTAACTATGGCTACACCTTC. Translation: CASSYGTSNYGYTF.